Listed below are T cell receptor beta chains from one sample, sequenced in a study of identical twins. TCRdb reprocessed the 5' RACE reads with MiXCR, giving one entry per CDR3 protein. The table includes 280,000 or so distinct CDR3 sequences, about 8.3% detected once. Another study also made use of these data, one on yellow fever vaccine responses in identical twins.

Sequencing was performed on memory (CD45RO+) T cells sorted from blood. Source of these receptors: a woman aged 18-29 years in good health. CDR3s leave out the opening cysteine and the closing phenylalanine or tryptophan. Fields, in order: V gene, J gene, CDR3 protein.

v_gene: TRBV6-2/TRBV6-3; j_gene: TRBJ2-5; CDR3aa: ASSYTGGSSKQETQY
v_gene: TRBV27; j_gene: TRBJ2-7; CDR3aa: ASSFSQGPFYEQY
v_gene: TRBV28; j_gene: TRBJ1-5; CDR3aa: ASSYQWAGHQPQH
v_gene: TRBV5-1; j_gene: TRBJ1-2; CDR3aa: ASSRGQGADYGYT
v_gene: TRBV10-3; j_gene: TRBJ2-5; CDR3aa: AISDGFLGGGSQETQY
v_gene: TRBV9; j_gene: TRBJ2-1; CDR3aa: ASSPQLAGDNEQF
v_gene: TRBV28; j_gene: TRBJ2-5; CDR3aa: ASRPRSVGETQY
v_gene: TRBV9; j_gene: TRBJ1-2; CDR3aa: ASSVGGGQGIYGYT
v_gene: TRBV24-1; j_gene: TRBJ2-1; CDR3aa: ATSDPAGGNYNEQF
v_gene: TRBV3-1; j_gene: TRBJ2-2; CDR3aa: ATQGAGTGELF
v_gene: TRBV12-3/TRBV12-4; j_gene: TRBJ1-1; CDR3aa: ASSLRDRREAF
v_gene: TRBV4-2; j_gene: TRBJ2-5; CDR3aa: ASSQDPGGMAETQY
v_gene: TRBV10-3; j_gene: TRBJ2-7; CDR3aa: AISRTGGTYEQY
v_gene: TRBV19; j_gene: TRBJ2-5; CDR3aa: ASSIAGGAETKY
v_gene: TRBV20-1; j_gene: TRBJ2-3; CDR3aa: SAKRPGQGNTDTQY
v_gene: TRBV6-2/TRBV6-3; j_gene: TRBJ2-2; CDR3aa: ASLNPTSLAGELF
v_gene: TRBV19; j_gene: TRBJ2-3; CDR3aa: ASSRGKDTDTQY
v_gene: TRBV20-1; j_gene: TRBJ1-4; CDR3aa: SARGGGEDEKLF
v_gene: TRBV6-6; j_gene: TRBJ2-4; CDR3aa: ASSGGKNAQY
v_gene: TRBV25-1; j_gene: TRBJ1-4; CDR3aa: ASSGKTNEKLF
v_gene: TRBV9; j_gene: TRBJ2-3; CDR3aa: ASSVGVGTDTQY
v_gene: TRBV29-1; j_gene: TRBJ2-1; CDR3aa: SASLGGGPGDEQF
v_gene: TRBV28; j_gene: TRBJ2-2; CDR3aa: ASSLLGSDNTGELF
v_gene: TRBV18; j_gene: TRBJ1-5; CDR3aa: ASSPPSGVSNQPQH
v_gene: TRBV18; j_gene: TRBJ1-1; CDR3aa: ASSPRAPGLNTEAF
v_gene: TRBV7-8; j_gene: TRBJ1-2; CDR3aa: ASSPSRAERRGYT
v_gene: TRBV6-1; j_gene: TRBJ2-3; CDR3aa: ASSEAGGQGMHTQY
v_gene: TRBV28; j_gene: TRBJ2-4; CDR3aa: ASSPGGAAKNIQY
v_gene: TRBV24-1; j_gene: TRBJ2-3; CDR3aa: ATKEGSNDTDTQY